One and the same sample provided the 26 T cell receptor beta chains below, sequenced in a study of identical twins. TCRdb recomputed calls from the 5' RACE reads with MiXCR, one row per CDR3 protein. Of 510,000 or so distinct CDR3 sequences listed, around 15% are singletons. The same sample was also studied in work on yellow fever vaccine responses in identical twins.

Material: CD4+ T cells sorted from blood. These receptor sequences come from a woman between 18 and 29 years old in good health.

The chain is built from TRBV5-1 and TRBJ2-1; D possibly corresponds to TRBD1 (6 bases). Germline V CDR1 and CDR2: SGHRS, YFSETQ. V lost 7 bases and J 8 bases, leaving 16 bases between the germline ends. The CDR3 is 13 amino acids. Here the CDR3 DNA reads TGCGCCAGCGGGTACCGACAGGCCGATGAGCAGTTCTTC. Residues: CASGYRQADEQFF.

In its sample, this clonotype was seen a few times. The chain carries TRBV9 and TRBJ2-7; no definite D call. The CDR3 length is 13 residues. The ends were cut back, 0 bases at V and 6 bases at J, with 10 bases in the middle. CDR1 and CDR2 from the germline V gene are SGDLS and YYNGEE. The CDR3 bases are TGTGCCAGCAGCGTAGATTACACAACCGAGCAGTACTTC. Translation: CASSVDYTTEQYF.

This clonotype was observed a handful of times. The chain links TRBV12-3 or TRBV12-4 to TRBJ1-3, with D unresolved. The CDR3 extends over 13 amino acids. V gave up 6 bases and J gave up 2 bases, with 8 bases separating them. CDR3 in amino acids: CASRLQAGNTIYF. CDR3 coding DNA: TGTGCCAGCAGGCTCCAAGCTGGAAACACCATATATTTT.

This clonotype occurred a few times. The chain couples TRBV5-1 to TRBJ1-4; 8 bases map to TRBD1. In germline, CDR1 is SGHRS, CDR2 YFSETQ. After removal of 0 bases from V and 7 bases from J, the junction contained 5 bases not matched to a gene. CDR3 length: 15 residues. Here the CDR3 reads CASSLVGDRTEKLFF. In nucleotides, the CDR3 is TGCGCCAGCAGCTTGGTGGGGGACAGGACTGAAAAACTGTTTTTT.

The CDR3 protein is CASSLALGAGGVNEQFF. Written as DNA, the CDR3 is TGCGCCAGCAGCTTGGCCCTTGGAGCCGGAGGTGTCAATGAGCAGTTCTTC. J is TRBJ2-1 and V is TRBV5-1; maybe TRBD2 (5 bases). The germline CDR1 and CDR2 sequences are SGHRS and YFSETQ. This CDR3 has 17 residues. Trimming left V 0 bases short and J 6 bases short, with 19 bases between.

This clonotype showed up just a few times. The rearrangement joins TRBV5-1 to TRBJ2-5; 9 bases are a match to TRBD2. V trimming: 1 base; J trimming: 1 base; junction bases outside the gene matches: 5. The CDR3 consists of 16 residues. Germline-derived CDR1 and CDR2 are SGHRS and YFSETQ. CDR3 region: CASSLRRGGPQETQYF. The CDR3 DNA follows: TGCGCCAGCAGCTTGAGGCGGGGGGGCCCCCAAGAGACCCAGTACTTC.

The chain couples TRBV7-2 to TRBJ2-3; D perhaps matches TRBD2 (6 bases). CDR1 SGHTA and CDR2 FQGNSA come from the germline V gene. The CDR3 length is 15 residues. Trimming took off 2 bases at V and 1 base at J, with 10 bases between the two ends. CDR3 nucleotide sequence: TGTGCCAGCAGCTTAATGGGCGGGGGCACAGATACGCAGTATTTT. Translated, it gives CASSLMGGGTDTQYF.

This clonotype was detected a few times. The chain recombines TRBV14 with TRBJ2-7; the match to TRBD2 covers 8 bases. J lost 1 base, V lost 5 bases, and 7 bases had no gene match. Germline CDR1 and CDR2: SGHDN and FVKESK. The CDR3 loop spans 15 amino acids. CDR3 protein: CASSTSGRLSYEQYF. The CDR3 DNA reads as TGTGCCAGCAGCACGAGCGGGAGACTGTCCTACGAGCAGTACTTC.

This clonotype was found a few times. The junction and the germline gene differ at one end; a read error may be behind it. The V call is TRBV15, the J call TRBJ2-7; possibly TRBD2 for D (6 bases). This CDR3 region has 15 residues. The V gene's germline CDR1 is LNHNV and CDR2 YYDKDF (reference sequence). CDR3 amino acids: CATSRAPGARSDIIF. Written as DNA, the CDR3 is TGTGCCACCAGCAGAGCCCCGGGAGCAAGGTCGGATATAATCTTC.

In this sample, this clonotype turned up a few times. The rearrangement joins TRBV4-1 to TRBJ2-1; maybe TRBD2 (6 bases). Trimming removed 0 bases at V and 5 bases at J, with 26 bases between. Germline-derived CDR1 and CDR2 are MGHRA and YSYEKL. The CDR3 runs 20 residues. The CDR3 region has the DNA TGCGCCAGCAGCCAAGAATTCCTCCGCCGGGCGGGGAGTCCACACAATGAGCAGTTCTTC. Translation gives CASSQEFLRRAGSPHNEQFF.

The sample holds a few counts of this clonotype. The chain has TRBV28 and TRBJ2-7, with 8 bases matching TRBD1. CDR1 and CDR2 from the germline V gene are MDHEN and SYDVKM. The CDR3 covers 15 residues. J gave up 4 bases and V 4 bases, and 9 bases lay outside the gene matches. DNA of the CDR3: TGTGCCAGCAGTTCCCCCGGGACAGGACAATACGAGCAGTACTTC. Translating it yields CASSSPGTGQYEQYF.

The chain carries TRBV2 and TRBJ1-1; possibly TRBD1 for D (5 bases). This CDR3 is built from 14 residues. Germline CDR1 reads SNHLY; CDR2 reads FYNNEI. Trimming shortened V by 4 bases and J by 1 base, and 10 bases separated the two germline ends. The CDR3 protein is CASSGRQGNTEAFF. The DNA for the CDR3 is TGTGCCAGCAGTGGCCGGCAGGGGAACACTGAAGCTTTCTTT.

Ten or more counts support this clonotype. The chain uses TRBV29-1 and TRBJ2-5, with 7 bases aligning to TRBD2. This CDR3 comprises 12 residues. With 7 bases clipped from V and 2 bases from J, the junction kept 4 bases outside the gene matches. The germline V gene encodes CDR1 SQVTM and CDR2 ANQGSEA. The CDR3 sequence: CSGGRGQETQYF. CDR3 coding DNA: TGCAGCGGAGGGAGGGGACAAGAGACCCAGTACTTC.

The chain uses TRBV4-2 and TRBJ2-1; D is perhaps TRBD2 (7 bases). Per the germline V gene, CDR1 is LGHNA and CDR2 is YNFKEQ. The V gene lost 1 base and the J gene lost 3 bases, with 16 bases spanning the gap. There are 17 residues in the CDR3. The CDR3 loop reads CASSQGGGGGNYNEQFF. The DNA of the CDR3 is TGTGCCAGCAGCCAAGGAGGAGGGGGGGGGAACTACAATGAGCAGTTCTTC.

This clonotype has just a few counts. V gene TRBV5-5 combines with J gene TRBJ2-3, with D hard to call. Deletions cut 1 base from V and 0 bases from J, with 15 bases between. CDR3 length: 17 amino acids. Per germline, CDR1 SGHKS and CDR2 YYEKEE (reference sequence). CDR3 sequence: CASSLQPQASSTDTQYF. CDR3 DNA: TGTGCCAGCAGCTTGCAACCACAAGCGTCTAGCACAGATACGCAGTATTTT.

This sequence joins TRBV20-1 and TRBJ2-2, with D possibly being TRBD1 (6 bases). CDR3 length equals 14 residues. V was clipped by 6 bases and J by 2 bases, with 13 bases between them. Looked up from germline, CDR1 is DFQATT and CDR2 is SNEGSKA (reference sequence). The CDR3 reads CSASRQDNTGELFF. Written as DNA, the CDR3 is TGCAGTGCATCTAGACAGGACAACACCGGGGAGCTGTTTTTT.

This sequence joins TRBV7-2 and TRBJ2-1; D not certain. The CDR3 is made up of 15 amino acids. V lost 3 bases and J lost 1, with 10 bases in between. Per the germline V gene, CDR1 is SGHTA and CDR2 is FQGNSA. The CDR3 bases are TGTGCCAGCAGCTTTACGGGTGGATCCTACAATGAGCAGTTCTTC. Translating gives CASSFTGGSYNEQFF. The whole variable domain, filled in from reference TRBV7-2 and TRBJ2-1, reads GAGVSQSPSNKVTEKGKDVELRCDPISGHTALYWYRQSLGQGLEFLIYFQGNSAPDKSGLPSDRFSAERTGGSVSTLTIQRTQQEDSAVYLCASSFTGGSYNEQFFGPGTRLTVL.

This chain joins TRBV12-3 or TRBV12-4 and TRBJ2-1; the match to TRBD2 covers 12 bases. V shed 6 bases, J shed 0 bases, and the junction held 3 bases outside the gene matches. The CDR3 length is 16 residues. CDR3 sequence: CASRGTSGLSYNEQFF. The CDR3 DNA sequence: TGTGCCAGCAGAGGGACTAGCGGGCTCTCCTACAATGAGCAGTTCTTC.

This clonotype was found a few times. CDR3 sequence reads: CATGGSGGLGHEQFF. CDR3 sequence (DNA): TGTGCCACCGGGGGTAGCGGGGGCCTCGGCCATGAGCAGTTCTTC. The chain joins TRBV24-1 to TRBJ2-1; TRBD2 aligns across 9 bases. CDR1 and CDR2 from the germline V gene are KGHDR and SFDVKD. The CDR3 consists of 15 residues. V gave up 9 bases and J gave up 8 bases; unmatched junction bases: 13.

The chain has TRBV28 and TRBJ1-6, with 7 bases matching TRBD1. The CDR3 runs to 13 residues. V gave up 8 bases and J gave up 10 bases; unmatched junction bases: 8. CDR1 MDHEN and CDR2 SYDVKM come from the germline V gene. CDR3 in DNA: TGTGCCAGCCTTCGAGCAGGGGGGTCACCCCTCCACTTT. Translation: CASLRAGGSPLHF.

This clonotype occurred a few times. The chain recombines TRBV7-9 with TRBJ1-1; D unresolved. In germline, CDR1 is SEHNR, CDR2 FQNEAQ (reference sequence). V dropped 3 bases and J dropped 9 bases, with 17 bases sitting between them. This CDR3 contains 14 residues. CDR3 sequence: CASSFLVLTNQAFF. The CDR3 coding sequence is TGTGCCAGCAGCTTCCTAGTATTGACCAACCAAGCTTTCTTT. Variable domain in full (rest from reference TRBV7-9 and TRBJ1-1): DTGVSQNPRHKITKRGQNVTFRCDPISEHNRLYWYRQTLGQGPEFLTYFQNEAQLEKSRLLSDRFSAERPKGSFSTLEIQRTEQGDSAMYLCASSFLVLTNQAFFGQGTRLTVV.

This clonotype was seen repeatedly, ten times or more. Here the CDR3 DNA reads TGTGCCAGCTCCTTCGGGGGGGGTCACCTCACAGATACGCAGTATTTT. This codes for CASSFGGGHLTDTQYF. This sequence joins TRBV12-3 or TRBV12-4 and TRBJ2-3, with 8 bases identical to TRBD2. After removal of 8 bases from V and 2 bases from J, the junction contained 12 bases not matched to a gene. CDR3 length: 16 residues.

This clonotype has more than one count but fewer than ten. The chain joins TRBV20-1 to TRBJ2-3, with D uncertain. This CDR3 has 14 amino acids. The germline V and J ends were trimmed by 4 bases and 0 bases, with 11 bases remaining between them. Germline V lookup: CDR1 DFQATT, CDR2 SNEGSKA (reference sequence). The CDR3 is CSATDLLSTDTQYF. CDR3 sequence (DNA): TGCAGTGCTACGGACCTCCTTAGCACAGATACGCAGTATTTT.

This clonotype was detected only a few times. The chain joins TRBV5-1 to TRBJ1-4, with D unclear. The CDR3 totals 11 residues. The V end lost 4 bases, the J end lost 8 bases, and 6 bases lay between the germline ends. Looked up from germline, CDR1 is SGHRS and CDR2 is YFSETQ. CDR3: CASSGGEKLFF. The CDR3 DNA sequence: TGCGCCAGCAGCGGTGGAGAAAAACTGTTTTTT. The full variable domain, rest sourced from reference TRBV5-1 and TRBJ1-4, is KAGVTQTPRYLIKTRGQQVTLSCSPISGHRSVSWYQQTPGQGLQFLFEYFSETQRNKGNFPGRFSGRQFSNSRSEMNVSTLELGDSALYLCASSGGEKLFFGSGTQLSVL.

The CDR3 loop reads CASSFRTLYYEQYF. The CDR3 DNA reads TGTGCCAGCAGTTTTAGGACACTCTACTACGAGCAGTACTTC. The chain employs TRBV28 and TRBJ2-7, with a tentative D call TRBD1 (5 bases). Germline assignment: CDR1 MDHEN and CDR2 SYDVKM. V was trimmed by 3 bases and J by 3 bases, leaving 12 bases between them. This CDR3 region has 14 residues.

In its sample, this clonotype was seen a few times. The chain combines TRBV7-8 with TRBJ1-6, with TRBD1 matching 8 bases. The CDR3 has 15 residues. The germline V gene has CDR1 SGHVS and CDR2 FQNEAQ. V dropped 4 bases and J dropped 7; count of bases not matched to a gene: 6. The CDR3 sequence: CASSSTGVENSPLHF. The CDR3 region has the DNA TGTGCCAGCAGCTCGACAGGGGTGGAAAATTCACCCCTCCACTTT.